These T cell receptor beta chains were read from a single sample in a study of T-cell reconstitution after alpha-beta-depleted transplantation in children. TCRdb re-analysed the PCR reads in MiXCR, keeping a single row per CDR3 protein. The sample lists some 490,000 distinct CDR3 sequences, approximately 12% occurring once. The specimen was PBMCs from the stem cell graft donor, collected from the stem cell graft. The source is a human donor who donated a stem cell graft to a child with combined immunodeficiency. CDR3s include the opening cysteine and the closing phenylalanine or tryptophan. A D gene is named only where the DNA matches it firmly. The listing skips clone size in some rows; elsewhere it reads once, few, many or a size class.

J gene: TRBJ1-1
clone size: few
D gene: .
V gene: TRBV6-6
CDR3 protein: CASTRGMNTEAFF

J gene: TRBJ2-7
clone size: .
D gene: TRBD1
V gene: TRBV20-1
CDR3 protein: CSARMGQGGTYEQYF

J gene: TRBJ2-7
clone size: .
D gene: .
V gene: TRBV7-9
CDR3 protein: CAIGSGIRWNYEQYF

J gene: TRBJ2-2
clone size: many
D gene: TRBD2
V gene: TRBV10-3
CDR3 protein: CAIYLAGTGELFF

J gene: TRBJ2-1
clone size: .
D gene: TRBD1
V gene: TRBV12-3/TRBV12-4
CDR3 protein: CASSFGTGFHNEQFF

J gene: TRBJ2-1
clone size: .
D gene: .
V gene: TRBV5-4
CDR3 protein: CASSPAWGPDNEQFF

J gene: TRBJ2-3
clone size: few
D gene: .
V gene: TRBV7-2
CDR3 protein: CASSFQRADTQYF

J gene: TRBJ2-3
clone size: .
D gene: TRBD2
V gene: TRBV6-1
CDR3 protein: CASSERGSTDTQYF

J gene: TRBJ2-7
clone size: many
D gene: .
V gene: TRBV12-3/TRBV12-4
CDR3 protein: CASSLRGTYEQYF

J gene: TRBJ1-1
clone size: once
D gene: .
V gene: TRBV20-1
CDR3 protein: CSAREMNTEAFF

J gene: TRBJ2-1
clone size: .
D gene: TRBD2
V gene: TRBV4-2
CDR3 protein: CASSPGPSGRNEQFF

J gene: TRBJ1-5
clone size: .
D gene: TRBD1
V gene: TRBV29-1
CDR3 protein: CSVGTGDGQPQHF

J gene: TRBJ2-1
clone size: many
D gene: TRBD1
V gene: TRBV12-3/TRBV12-4
CDR3 protein: CASSPQGLTNNEQFF

J gene: TRBJ2-7
clone size: few
D gene: .
V gene: TRBV20-1
CDR3 protein: CSARDLRGVYEQYF

J gene: TRBJ2-5
clone size: .
D gene: TRBD1
V gene: TRBV13
CDR3 protein: CASSQTGLGETQYF

J gene: TRBJ1-1
clone size: .
D gene: .
V gene: TRBV10-3
CDR3 protein: CAISESAGTEAFF

J gene: TRBJ2-3
clone size: .
D gene: .
V gene: TRBV10-3
CDR3 protein: CAITRGSTDTQYF

J gene: TRBJ2-5
clone size: .
D gene: TRBD1
V gene: TRBV24-1
CDR3 protein: CATSGTGGGETQYF

J gene: TRBJ2-5
clone size: few
D gene: .
V gene: TRBV5-4
CDR3 protein: CASRGFGETQYF

J gene: TRBJ2-7
clone size: many
D gene: TRBD2
V gene: TRBV29-1
CDR3 protein: CSAGLAGNTYEQYF

J gene: TRBJ1-1
clone size: .
D gene: .
V gene: TRBV4-1
CDR3 protein: CASSQDKAAGTEAFF

J gene: TRBJ2-1
clone size: few
D gene: .
V gene: TRBV5-1
CDR3 protein: CASISGGGEQFF

J gene: TRBJ1-3
clone size: .
D gene: .
V gene: TRBV12-3/TRBV12-4
CDR3 protein: CASMTGNSGNTIYF

J gene: TRBJ2-1
clone size: many
D gene: TRBD2
V gene: TRBV4-3
CDR3 protein: CASSQVGLAGMGEQFF

J gene: TRBJ2-2
clone size: .
D gene: TRBD2
V gene: TRBV12-3/TRBV12-4
CDR3 protein: CASSPSGRGTGELFF

J gene: TRBJ1-4
clone size: many
D gene: .
V gene: TRBV4-2
CDR3 protein: CASSLRPAGRVDTNEKLFF

J gene: TRBJ2-7
clone size: many
D gene: .
V gene: TRBV20-1
CDR3 protein: CSATMRDLNSYEQYF

J gene: TRBJ2-1
clone size: many
D gene: .
V gene: TRBV12-5
CDR3 protein: CASGWAGNEQFF

J gene: TRBJ1-5
clone size: many
D gene: TRBD1
V gene: TRBV12-3/TRBV12-4
CDR3 protein: CATAAGTGGQPQHF

J gene: TRBJ1-1
clone size: few
D gene: .
V gene: TRBV5-1
CDR3 protein: CASSLDGGEVAEAFF

J gene: TRBJ2-3
clone size: .
D gene: TRBD1
V gene: TRBV5-1
CDR3 protein: CASSSQGAGADTQFF

J gene: TRBJ1-1
clone size: .
D gene: .
V gene: TRBV5-1
CDR3 protein: CASSSQGSSTEAFF

J gene: TRBJ1-1
clone size: .
D gene: .
V gene: TRBV29-1
CDR3 protein: CSVEGVWGGTEAFF

J gene: TRBJ2-1
clone size: many
D gene: TRBD2
V gene: TRBV12-3/TRBV12-4
CDR3 protein: CASSLGLAGSGEQFF

J gene: TRBJ1-5
clone size: many
D gene: .
V gene: TRBV4-2
CDR3 protein: CASSQADDQPQHF

J gene: TRBJ2-7
clone size: .
D gene: .
V gene: TRBV4-3
CDR3 protein: CASSQDPGEIYEQYF

J gene: TRBJ2-1
clone size: .
D gene: .
V gene: TRBV7-8
CDR3 protein: CASSLNRLRDYNEQFF

J gene: TRBJ2-5
clone size: .
D gene: .
V gene: TRBV7-2
CDR3 protein: CASSNRAEPATQYF

J gene: TRBJ1-1
clone size: .
D gene: TRBD1
V gene: TRBV7-9
CDR3 protein: CASSVGQGVDTEAFF

J gene: TRBJ1-5
clone size: .
D gene: .
V gene: TRBV7-2
CDR3 protein: CASSRTAFSNQPQHF

J gene: TRBJ2-7
clone size: .
D gene: .
V gene: TRBV12-3/TRBV12-4
CDR3 protein: CASSPEDRAYEQYF

J gene: TRBJ2-5
clone size: many
D gene: TRBD2
V gene: TRBV12-3/TRBV12-4
CDR3 protein: CASSTGTSGMETQYF

J gene: TRBJ2-2
clone size: many
D gene: .
V gene: TRBV12-3/TRBV12-4
CDR3 protein: CASSLRGGKAGELFF

J gene: TRBJ2-2
clone size: many
D gene: .
V gene: TRBV7-2
CDR3 protein: CASRTGPQSGELFF

J gene: TRBJ2-7
clone size: .
D gene: .
V gene: TRBV10-3
CDR3 protein: CAISESRLGGTYEQYF

J gene: TRBJ2-3
clone size: many
D gene: .
V gene: TRBV11-2
CDR3 protein: CASSLAGPTDTQYF

J gene: TRBJ2-7
clone size: many
D gene: .
V gene: TRBV27
CDR3 protein: CASRPPGGTYEQYF

J gene: TRBJ2-7
clone size: few
D gene: .
V gene: TRBV27
CDR3 protein: CASSLAERGYEQYF